The 30 T cell receptor beta chains listed next were all sequenced from one sample in a study of cytomegalovirus exposure and HLA in healthy donors. Data came from immunoSEQ multiplex PCR; TCRdb stores just in-frame clones and leaves some out. This sample has some 150,000 clones, with more than 75% found just once. What was sequenced was PBMCs. The receptors come from a man aged 18 to 29 in good health and CMV-seronegative.

The chain recombines TRBV6-1 with TRBJ2-7; TRBD1 is a possible D gene (5 bases). CDR1 and CDR2 from the germline V gene are MNHNS and SASEGT. The V end was cut by 2 bases, the J end by 3 bases, with 11 bases between. The CDR3 covers 14 residues. The CDR3 is CASSEPRVGYEQYV. As DNA, the CDR3 is TGTGCCAGCAGTGAACCCAGGGTTGGCTACGAGCAGTACGTC.

As to this clone: At one end the junction does not follow the germline gene, possibly because of a read error. The gene calls are TRBV4-1 and TRBJ2-2, with 7 bases fitting TRBD2. The germline CDR1 and CDR2 sequences are MGHRA and YSYEKL. This CDR3 is 15 amino acids long. The CDR3 loop reads CASSQPGGNTGKLFF. The CDR3 coding sequence is TGCGCCAGCAGCCAACCCGGGGGGAACACCGGGAAGCTGTTTTTT.

V and J are TRBV2 and TRBJ1-5; D may be TRBD1 (5 bases). V shed 2 bases and J shed 0 bases, with 20 bases lying between them. This CDR3 has 19 residues. Germline CDR1 reads SNHLY; CDR2 reads FYNNEI. CDR3 loop: CASSEPGQGVPYSNQPQHF. In DNA form, the CDR3 reads TGTGCCAGCAGTGAACCCGGGCAGGGTGTACCTTATAGCAATCAGCCCCAGCATTTT.

CDR3: CASSKPGQTSTDTQYF. As DNA, the CDR3 is TGTGCCAGCAGTAAACCGGGACAGACTAGCACAGATACGCAGTATTTT. The rearrangement joins TRBV2 to TRBJ2-3; 7 bases match TRBD1. Germline values: CDR1 SNHLY, CDR2 FYNNEI. With V trimmed by 5 bases and J by 0 bases, 8 bases remained unmatched. The CDR3 has 16 residues.

In DNA, the CDR3 is TGTGCCTGGAGTGTATGGGGGGGTGGCACTGAAGCTTTCTTT. Amino acid sequence: CAWSVWGGGTEAFF. V usage is TRBV30 and J usage is TRBJ1-1; a possible D gene is TRBD1 (5 bases). The V gene's germline CDR1 is GTSNPN and CDR2 SVGIG (reference sequence). There are 14 residues in the CDR3. Trimming removed 0 bases from V and 4 bases from J, with 12 bases in between.

Notes on this clone: Other DNA sequences of this sample code for an identical CDR3. The chain combines TRBV5-1 with TRBJ2-7; 7 bases match TRBD2. V lost 0 bases to trimming and J lost 0 bases; unmatched junction nucleotides: 3. Germline lookup yields CDR1 SGHRS and CDR2 YFSETQ. The CDR3 has 15 residues. DNA for the CDR3: TGCGCCAGCAGCTTGGTGGGGGGGAGCTCCTACGAGCAGTACTTC. Protein product: CASSLVGGSSYEQYF.

This chain uses TRBV7-9 with TRBJ2-1; 7 bases are shared with TRBD2. The junction had 26 bases not matched to a gene; V was cut back by 7 bases and J by 8 bases. This CDR3 is 19 amino acids long. The V gene's germline CDR1 is SEHNR and CDR2 FQNEAQ (reference sequence). The CDR3 DNA follows: TGTGCCAGCATCGGAAGCCCCCCTAGGCGGACTAGGACGAACGATGAGCAGTTCTTC. Its translation is CASIGSPPRRTRTNDEQFF.

The chain recombines TRBV4-1 with TRBJ1-1; 7 bases align to TRBD1. Germline V gene sequence: CDR1 MGHRA, CDR2 YSYEKL. The CDR3 is 15 residues long. The J segment lost 0 bases and the V segment lost 4 bases, leaving 5 bases of the junction unmatched. The CDR3: CASSPGTDMNTEAFF. CDR3 DNA: TGCGCCAGCAGCCCCGGGACAGATATGAACACTGAAGCTTTCTTT.

The chain is built from TRBV28 and TRBJ2-7; 8 nucleotides align to TRBD2. The germline gives CDR1 MDHEN, CDR2 SYDVKM. Trimming at V came to 5 bases and at J to 3 bases, leaving 12 bases not matched to a gene. This CDR3 has 16 amino acids. The CDR3 coding sequence is TGTGCCAGCAGTCAATTCGGGGGGGGCAGTTTCTACGAGCAGTACTTC. Protein sequence: CASSQFGGGSFYEQYF.

This clone was seen only once. The J gene is TRBJ2-7, the V gene TRBV18; TRBD1 matches 9 bases. The CDR3 spans 16 residues. Germline assignment: CDR1 KGHSH and CDR2 LQKENI. V shed 3 bases, J shed 6 bases, and the junction held 12 bases outside the gene matches. The CDR3 sequence: CASSPPSRTGDSEQYF. CDR3 DNA sequence: TGTGCCAGCTCACCGCCTTCCCGGACAGGGGATTCCGAGCAGTACTTC.

In its sample, this clone was seen a few times. Other DNA sequences in the same sample also yield this CDR3. This chain joins TRBV30 and TRBJ1-6, with D uncertain. V was pared by 0 bases and J by 0 bases, with 9 bases between. This CDR3 region has 16 residues. Germline V lookup: CDR1 GTSNPN, CDR2 SVGIG (reference sequence). CDR3 protein: CAWSVRPSSYNSPLHF. CDR3 DNA sequence: TGTGCCTGGAGTGTGCGGCCCAGCTCCTATAATTCACCCCTCCACTTT.

This sequence joins TRBV4-1 and TRBJ2-3; D unclear. CDR3 length: 14 amino acids. Trimming shortened V by 1 base and J by 2 bases, and 7 bases separated the two germline ends. CDR1 is MGHRA and CDR2 is YSYEKL in the germline V gene. CDR3 amino acids: CASSQGATTDTQYF. The CDR3 DNA reads as TGCGCCAGCAGCCAAGGGGCCACCACAGATACGCAGTATTTT.

J is TRBJ1-6 and V is TRBV2; 8 bases align to TRBD1. The V and J ends lost 9 bases and 7 bases, in that order; junction bases with no gene match: 11. Germline CDR1 SNHLY, CDR2 FYNNEI. This CDR3 contains 15 residues. This chain's CDR3 is CASSPPRDRNSPLHF. CDR3 coding DNA: TGTGCCAGTTCCCCCCCCCGGGACAGGAATTCACCCCTCCACTTT.

The V gene is TRBV4-3, the J gene TRBJ2-7; 11 nucleotides align to TRBD2. CDR1 and CDR2 from the germline V gene are LGHNA and YSLEER. The CDR3 covers 18 residues. V shed 1 base, J shed 2 bases, and the junction held 10 bases outside the gene matches. The CDR3 coding sequence is TGCGCCAGCAGCCAAGCCGCCGGGACTAGCGGACCAGCCTACGAGCAGTACTTC. Amino acids: CASSQAAGTSGPAYEQYF.

This clone was seen only once. The chain carries TRBV7-8 and TRBJ2-7; 7 bases are shared with TRBD1. There are 14 residues in the CDR3. With V trimmed by 5 bases and J by 1 base, 5 bases remained unmatched. Germline-derived CDR1 and CDR2 are SGHVS and FQNEAQ. CDR3 region: CASSRDRTSYEQYF. CDR3 nucleotide sequence: TGTGCCAGCAGCCGGGACAGAACTTCCTACGAGCAGTACTTC.

This clone was seen a single time. This sequence joins TRBV5-4 and TRBJ2-2; 7 nucleotides agree with TRBD2. CDR1 and CDR2 (germline): SGHNT, YYREEE (reference sequence). The V gene end was trimmed by 2 bases and the J gene end by 1 base; junction bases not matched to a gene: 5. The CDR3 is made up of 16 amino acids. CDR3 in amino acids: CASSLEGLRNTGELFF. The CDR3 nucleotides are TGTGCCAGCAGCTTAGAGGGACTAAGGAACACCGGGGAGCTGTTTTTT.

This clone was seen just once. The CDR3 protein is CASSMGTSGEQYF. The CDR3 DNA is TGTGCCAGTAGTATGGGGACTAGCGGCGAGCAGTACTTC. V usage is TRBV19 and J usage is TRBJ2-7, with 11 bases lining up with TRBD2. Germline loops: CDR1 LNHDA, CDR2 SQIVND (reference sequence). The CDR3 is 13 residues long. Unmatched junction bases numbered 1, after V lost 3 bases and J lost 6 bases.

This chain joins TRBV13 and TRBJ2-2; D may be TRBD1 (5 bases). The V and J ends lost 3 bases and 1 base respectively, with 15 bases between them. The CDR3 loop spans 17 amino acids. CDR1 is PRHDT, CDR2 FYEKMQ, per germline (reference sequence). This CDR3 is CASSLGPEAGNTGELFF. In DNA, the CDR3 is TGTGCCAGCAGCTTGGGGCCAGAGGCAGGGAACACCGGGGAGCTGTTTTTT.

The chain has TRBV27 and TRBJ2-5; D gene uncertain. Trimming removed 6 bases at V and 4 bases at J, with 9 bases between. The CDR3 contains 12 residues. CDR1 and CDR2 (germline): MNHEY, SMNVEV (reference sequence). CDR3 residues: CASSPDRETQYF. For the CDR3, the DNA is TGTGCCAGCAGCCCAGATCGAGAGACCCAGTACTTC.

The chain is built from TRBV28 and TRBJ1-1, with D maybe TRBD1 (5 bases). Trimming pared 6 bases from V and 4 bases from J, leaving 15 bases between. The CDR3 totals 14 residues. Germline-derived CDR1 and CDR2 are MDHEN and SYDVKM. CDR3 sequence reads: CASSFPGLVTEAFF. CDR3 in DNA: TGTGCCAGCAGCTTCCCGGGACTGGTCACTGAAGCTTTCTTT.

The chain is built from TRBV28 and TRBJ2-7; 9 bases line up with TRBD1. The length of the CDR3 is 14 residues. Per germline, CDR1 MDHEN and CDR2 SYDVKM. V shed 4 bases, J shed 5 bases, and the junction held 6 bases outside the gene matches. The CDR3 loop reads CASSSVQGANEQYF. For the CDR3, the DNA is TGTGCCAGCAGTTCCGTACAGGGGGCTAACGAGCAGTACTTC.

V gene TRBV4-3 combines with J gene TRBJ2-2; 11 bases match TRBD2. Germline lookup yields CDR1 LGHNA and CDR2 YSLEER. CDR3 length equals 21 residues. Trimming removed 2 bases from V and 2 bases from J; junction bases left unmatched: 16. As DNA, the CDR3 is TGCGCCAGCAGCCAACCTCCGACTAGCGGGATACCTTATGGAAACACCGGGGAGCTGTTTTTT. It codes for CASSQPPTSGIPYGNTGELFF.

The CDR3 region has the DNA TGTGCCAGCAGCCTTCGACAGGACCCGGGTGAGCAGTACTTC. This gives the protein CASSLRQDPGEQYF. This chain links TRBV7-6 with TRBJ2-7; D possibly corresponds to TRBD1 (6 bases). Trimming removed 5 bases at V and 7 bases at J, with 18 bases between. Per the germline V gene, CDR1 is SGHVS and CDR2 is FNYEAQ. The CDR3 runs 14 residues.

This sequence joins TRBV5-1 and TRBJ2-7; TRBD2 matches 15 bases. V gave up 0 bases and J gave up 2 bases; unmatched junction bases: 0. Germline values: CDR1 SGHRS, CDR2 YFSETQ. The CDR3 is 16 residues long. CDR3 in amino acids: CASSLGTSGRAYEQYF. The CDR3 coding sequence is TGCGCCAGCAGCTTGGGGACTAGCGGGAGGGCCTACGAGCAGTACTTC.

The CDR3, as DNA: TGCGCCAGCAGCTTTGACAGTTCCTACGAGCAGTACTTC. It encodes CASSFDSSYEQYF. J is TRBJ2-7 and V is TRBV5-1; tentatively, D is TRBD1 (5 bases). Trimming left V 2 bases short and J 1 base short, with 7 bases between. The CDR3 loop spans 13 amino acids. From germline, CDR1 is SGHRS and CDR2 YFSETQ.

The CDR3 region is CASSLAGAGEFEQYF. CDR3 in DNA: TGTGCCAGCAGCTTAGCAGGAGCGGGAGAGTTCGAGCAGTACTTC. The V call is TRBV7-6, the J call TRBJ2-7, with 8 bases that match TRBD2. The length of the CDR3 is 15 residues. In germline, CDR1 is SGHVS, CDR2 FNYEAQ. The trim removed 0 bases at V and 6 bases at J, leaving 7 bases unmatched.

The chain joins TRBV7-9 to TRBJ2-2, with 8 bases aligning to TRBD1. The CDR3 is made up of 15 amino acids. Germline values: CDR1 SEHNR, CDR2 FQNEAQ (reference sequence). Trimming at V came to 5 bases and at J to 4 bases, leaving 6 bases not matched to a gene. The CDR3: CASSQGTGGTGELFF. The DNA of the CDR3 is TGTGCCAGCAGCCAAGGGACAGGAGGCACCGGGGAGCTGTTTTTT. Combining the CDR3 with reference TRBV7-9 and TRBJ2-2 gives the whole variable domain DTGVSQNPRHKITKRGQNVTFRCDPISEHNRLYWYRQTLGQGPEFLTYFQNEAQLEKSRLLSDRFSAERPKGSFSTLEIQRTEQGDSAMYLCASSQGTGGTGELFFGEGSRLTVL.

V and J are TRBV7-8 and TRBJ2-3; TRBD2 matches 7 bases. This CDR3 comprises 16 residues. Losses at the gene ends were 3 bases for V and 5 bases for J; bases not matched to a gene: 11. CDR1 and CDR2 from the germline V gene are SGHVS and FQNEAQ. CDR3 nucleotide sequence: TGTGCCAGCAGCTTGGCCTCGGGAGGCCAGGGAGATACGCAGTATTTT. Translating it yields CASSLASGGQGDTQYF.

The chain uses TRBV5-4 and TRBJ2-5, with a possible D match to TRBD2 (5 bases). In germline, CDR1 is SGHNT, CDR2 YYREEE (reference sequence). The CDR3 spans 16 residues. V gave up 4 bases and J gave up 1 base, with 17 bases separating them. The CDR3 is CASSPTLPSLQETQYF. The DNA of the CDR3 is TGTGCCAGCAGCCCCACGCTCCCTAGCCTCCAAGAGACCCAGTACTTC.

The chain employs TRBV13 and TRBJ2-3; D is undetermined. Germline V CDR1 and CDR2: PRHDT, FYEKMQ (reference sequence). Deletions cut 4 bases from V and 6 bases from J, with 17 bases between. This CDR3 comprises 15 residues. CDR3: CASSSTTSGGDTQYF. CDR3 in DNA: TGTGCCAGCAGCTCCACGACCTCAGGTGGCGATACGCAGTATTTT.